This T cell receptor (beta chain) was captured by sequencing in a study of cytomegalovirus exposure and HLA in healthy donors. About the research overall: Earlier work reported 100 million or so unique TCR beta sequences from about 180 million T cells. Whole-study results and caveats: Sequencing artifact likely explains a cluster of highly shared sequence variants.

In regard to this clone: Its matching antigen is unknown.

Germline CDR1 reads MNHNS; CDR2 reads SASEGT. V was shortened by 6 bases and J by 6 bases, with 14 bases between the two germline ends. This CDR3 spans 13 amino acids. The PCR employed 60 Vbeta primers together with 13 Jbeta primers. Produced via immunoSEQ multiplex PCR; TCRdb's table is partial and in-frame only. The sample lists 150,000 or so clones, around 67% seen once, with around 1.6% in the top ten. Despite likely unrecorded immune exposures, the donors were nominally healthy at the time of sampling. The chain carries TRBV6-1 and TRBJ1-2; the D gene is possibly TRBD1 (6 bases). The clonotype comes from a woman aged 18-35 years in good health and CMV-seronegative. Material: PBMCs. The CDR3 DNA follows: TGTGCCAGCAGCGACCGAACAGGGAATGGCTACACCTTC. This encodes CASSDRTGNGYTF.